The rows below give T cell receptor beta chains drawn from one sample of a study of Tregs in tolerant kidney transplant recipients. The protocol was immunoSEQ multiplex PCR, while the TCRdb copy is restricted to in-frame clones and leaves out a portion. The sample holds over 50,000 clones; 80% to 90% are singletons and the top ten take approximately 2.3%. Sequenced material: Tregs from blood, taken before the transplant. All receptors come from a human donor who received a combined kidney and bone marrow transplant. CDR3s include the opening cysteine and the closing phenylalanine or tryptophan. The D gene is left open where the match is weak.

J gene,D gene,V gene,CDR3 protein
TRBJ1-5,TRBD1,TRBV6-1,CASRGPGTVYQPQHF
TRBJ1-5,-,TRBV19,CASSIMWSNQPQHF
TRBJ1-2,TRBD1,TRBV5-1,CASSLQGALYGYTF
TRBJ1-1,-,TRBV21-1,CASTPRAPRDGDTEAFF
TRBJ2-2,-,TRBV19,CASSMGLRVTNTGELFF
TRBJ2-7,TRBD1,TRBV6-5,CASRPGQRSPYEQYF
TRBJ2-7,-,TRBV11-2,CASRGGGRTYEQYF
TRBJ1-6,TRBD1,TRBV7-8,CASSLARQGAYSPLHF
TRBJ1-1,-,TRBV6-5,CASREQGGPEAFF
TRBJ2-5,-,TRBV18,CASSPPQRQETQYF
TRBJ1-1,-,TRBV6-4,CASSDFGVSAKNTEAFF
TRBJ1-2,-,TRBV6-5,CASSRDGYYGYTF
TRBJ2-3,-,TRBV7-2,CASSLAGLDTQYF
TRBJ1-6,TRBD1,TRBV2,CASSPRDRRNSPLHF